The rows below give T cell receptor beta chains drawn from one sample of a study of identical twins. TCRdb itself ran the 5' RACE reads through MiXCR, one entry per CDR3 protein. The table includes roughly 350,000 distinct CDR3 sequences, roughly an eighth detected once. The same sample was also studied in work on yellow fever vaccine responses in identical twins.

The material sequenced was CD8+ T cells sorted from blood. The receptors here all came from a woman between 18 and 30 years old in good health. The CDR3 runs from the conserved cysteine through the conserved F or W. D genes are given only for firm matches. The size entry is marked missing in some rows and otherwise reads once, few, many or a size class.

j_call: TRBJ2-5; v_call: TRBV24-1; clone_size: -; d_call: TRBD2; cdr3_aa: CATSDPTSGGKETQYF; cdr3_nt: TGTGCCACCAGTGACCCCACTAGCGGAGGTAAAGAGACCCAGTACTTC
j_call: TRBJ2-7; v_call: TRBV13; clone_size: few; d_call: -; cdr3_aa: CASSSRAFCEQYF; cdr3_nt: TGTGCCAGCAGCTCTCGGGCCTTTTGCGAGCAGTACTTC
j_call: TRBJ1-2; v_call: TRBV6-6; clone_size: many; d_call: -; cdr3_aa: CASSKQGHYGYTF; cdr3_nt: TGTGCCAGCAGCAAACAGGGCCACTATGGCTACACCTTC
j_call: TRBJ1-2; v_call: TRBV27; clone_size: -; d_call: TRBD1; cdr3_aa: CASSLVPDRGVGYTF; cdr3_nt: TGTGCCAGCAGTTTAGTCCCCGACAGGGGGGTTGGCTACACCTTC
j_call: TRBJ2-1; v_call: TRBV20-1; clone_size: many; d_call: TRBD2; cdr3_aa: CSARDSSELAGYNEQFF; cdr3_nt: TGCAGTGCTAGAGATTCATCTGAGCTAGCGGGGTACAATGAGCAGTTCTTC
j_call: TRBJ2-1; v_call: TRBV12-3/TRBV12-4; clone_size: -; d_call: TRBD2; cdr3_aa: CASSPPGLAGGEQFF; cdr3_nt: TGTGCCAGCAGTCCGCCGGGACTAGCGGGAGGGGAGCAGTTCTTC
j_call: TRBJ1-1; v_call: TRBV27; clone_size: few; d_call: -; cdr3_aa: CASIGDRSEAFF; cdr3_nt: TGTGCCAGCATTGGGGATCGATCTGAAGCTTTCTTT
j_call: TRBJ2-3; v_call: TRBV28; clone_size: -; d_call: TRBD2; cdr3_aa: CASSSPRTSDDTQYF; cdr3_nt: TGTGCCAGCAGTTCCCCCCGGACTAGCGACGATACGCAGTATTTT
j_call: TRBJ2-1; v_call: TRBV4-1; clone_size: few; d_call: -; cdr3_aa: CASSQVTSFYNEQFF; cdr3_nt: TGCGCCAGCAGCCAAGTTACTAGCTTCTACAATGAGCAGTTCTTC
j_call: TRBJ2-5; v_call: TRBV6-1; clone_size: many; d_call: -; cdr3_aa: CASSEWSVRVETQYF; cdr3_nt: TGTGCCAGCAGTGAATGGTCAGTGAGAGTGGAGACCCAGTACTTC
j_call: TRBJ2-1; v_call: TRBV12-3/TRBV12-4; clone_size: few; d_call: -; cdr3_aa: CASSLAGAFNEQFF; cdr3_nt: TGTGCCAGCAGTTTAGCGGGGGCCTTTAATGAGCAGTTCTTC
j_call: TRBJ2-1; v_call: TRBV28; clone_size: few; d_call: -; cdr3_aa: CASSFRGALYNEQFF; cdr3_nt: TGTGCCAGCAGTTTCAGGGGGGCCCTCTACAATGAGCAGTTCTTC
j_call: TRBJ2-5; v_call: TRBV20-1; clone_size: -; d_call: TRBD1; cdr3_aa: CSAGTGGETQYF; cdr3_nt: TGCAGTGCCGGGACAGGGGGGGAGACCCAGTACTTC
j_call: TRBJ2-3; v_call: TRBV12-3/TRBV12-4; clone_size: many; d_call: TRBD2; cdr3_aa: CASSPAGLAGDTHTQYF; cdr3_nt: TGTGCCAGCAGTCCCGCGGGACTAGCGGGAGATACTCATACGCAGTATTTT
j_call: TRBJ2-3; v_call: TRBV2; clone_size: -; d_call: -; cdr3_aa: CASKYSGTQYF; cdr3_nt: TGTGCCAGCAAGTATTCCGGTACGCAGTATTTT
j_call: TRBJ2-1; v_call: TRBV20-1; clone_size: few; d_call: TRBD2; cdr3_aa: CSAMLAGVYNEQFF; cdr3_nt: TGCAGTGCAATGCTAGCGGGTGTCTACAATGAGCAGTTCTTC
j_call: TRBJ2-2; v_call: TRBV24-1; clone_size: -; d_call: -; cdr3_aa: CATSGDDSGTPNTGELFF; cdr3_nt: TGTGCCACCAGTGGAGACGATTCCGGGACTCCGAACACCGGGGAGCTGTTTTTT
j_call: TRBJ1-2; v_call: TRBV29-1; clone_size: few; d_call: TRBD1; cdr3_aa: CSVEMRDREVGGYTF; cdr3_nt: TGCAGCGTTGAGATGCGGGACAGGGAAGTTGGTGGCTACACCTTC
j_call: TRBJ2-7; v_call: TRBV29-1; clone_size: -; d_call: TRBD2; cdr3_aa: CSVLAGASYEQYF; cdr3_nt: TGCAGCGTTCTAGCGGGAGCGTCCTACGAGCAGTACTTC
j_call: TRBJ2-2; v_call: TRBV20-1; clone_size: -; d_call: -; cdr3_aa: CSAQKGGPNTGELFF; cdr3_nt: TGCAGTGCCCAGAAGGGGGGTCCGAACACCGGGGAGCTGTTTTTT
j_call: TRBJ1-2; v_call: TRBV9; clone_size: -; d_call: -; cdr3_aa: CASQGSGYTF; cdr3_nt: TGTGCCAGCCAAGGGTCGGGCTACACCTTC
j_call: TRBJ2-1; v_call: TRBV2; clone_size: -; d_call: -; cdr3_aa: CASPLRGASDYNEQFF; cdr3_nt: TGTGCCAGCCCCCTGAGGGGGGCGAGTGACTACAATGAGCAGTTCTTC
j_call: TRBJ1-2; v_call: TRBV19; clone_size: few; d_call: -; cdr3_aa: CASSIHGSSSYGYTF; cdr3_nt: TGTGCCAGTAGTATCCACGGGTCTAGCAGCTATGGCTACACCTTC
j_call: TRBJ2-7; v_call: TRBV5-5; clone_size: -; d_call: -; cdr3_aa: CASSLSGTARYYEQYF; cdr3_nt: TGTGCCAGCAGCTTGAGCGGGACAGCCCGGTACTACGAGCAGTACTTC